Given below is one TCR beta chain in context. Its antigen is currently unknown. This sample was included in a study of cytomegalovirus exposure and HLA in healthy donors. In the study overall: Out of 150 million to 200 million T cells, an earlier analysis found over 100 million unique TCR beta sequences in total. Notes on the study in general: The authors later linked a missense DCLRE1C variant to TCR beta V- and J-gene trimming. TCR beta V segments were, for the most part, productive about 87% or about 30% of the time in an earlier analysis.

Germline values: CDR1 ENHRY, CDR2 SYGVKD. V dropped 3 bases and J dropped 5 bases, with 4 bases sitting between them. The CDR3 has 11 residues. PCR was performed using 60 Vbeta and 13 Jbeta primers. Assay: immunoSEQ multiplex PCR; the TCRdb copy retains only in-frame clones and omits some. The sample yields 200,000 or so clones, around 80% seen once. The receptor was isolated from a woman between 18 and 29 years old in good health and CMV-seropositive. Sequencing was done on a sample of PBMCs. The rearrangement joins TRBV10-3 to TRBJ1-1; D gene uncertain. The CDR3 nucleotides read TGTGCCATCAGTGACAGAACTGAAGCTTTCTTT. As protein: CAISDRTEAFF.